A single count supports the clone carrying this T cell receptor beta chain. This sample is drawn from a study of blood T cell repertoires in COVID-19. Study details: Sites across the United States, Italy and Spain contributed samples from acute and convalescent COVID-19.

Libraries were prepared by immunoSEQ multiplex PCR; TCRdb keeps only in-frame clonotypes and omits some of them. The repertoire has 150,000 to 200,000 clones, 70% to 85% of them found once; the top ten carry about 20%. CDR3 length: 14 residues. With 6 bases clipped from V and 6 bases from J, the junction kept 5 bases outside the gene matches. Per germline, CDR1 MDHEN and CDR2 SYDVKM. Sequenced material: peripheral blood. This sequence was found in a woman aged 80 or over with acute or convalescent COVID-19. The V gene is TRBV28, the J gene TRBJ2-2; TRBD1 aligns across 9 bases. CDR3 amino acids: CASSRQGVSGELFF. CDR3 bases: TGTGCCAGCAGCAGACAGGGGGTCTCCGGGGAGCTGTTTTTT.